Shown below are 15 T cell receptor beta chains from a single sample sequenced in a study of shared clonotypes between healthy human individuals (TCRdb year 2020). CD8 naive samples consisted of CD45RO-negative cells that were positively selected for CCR7, yielding a CD45RA+CCR7+ population without TemRA cells. Library creation used the immunoSEQ multiplex PCR assay. TCRdb took this table from immuneACCESS and kept in-frame rearrangements with V and J called. Such tables lack part of the clones; where checked against another copy, unresolved V genes explain under half of the gap, and the rest is unexplained. For this sample there are around 560,000 clones; approximately 95% appear just once. About 0.11% of the sample belongs to the ten largest clones. Sequencing was carried out using naive CD8+ T cells sorted from blood. What this sample's cell subset or site label stands for: CD45RA+CCR7+. The receptor set was obtained from a young woman in good health.

Concerning this clone itself: The sample contains more than one DNA sequence encoding this CDR3. The chain uses TRBV10-2 and TRBJ1-1; tentatively, D is TRBD1 (6 bases). The CDR3 runs to 13 residues. Trimming pared 6 bases from V and 1 base from J, leaving 9 bases between. The V gene's germline CDR1 is WSHSY and CDR2 SAAADI. The CDR3: CASRQGTNTEAFF. The CDR3 DNA follows: TGCGCCAGCAGACAGGGAACGAACACTGAAGCTTTCTTT.

The rearrangement joins TRBV28 to TRBJ2-7, with D possibly TRBD2 on 5 matching bases. This CDR3 is built from 15 residues. Trimming stripped 6 bases from V and 4 bases from J, with 19 bases between. Per germline, CDR1 MDHEN and CDR2 SYDVKM. CDR3 protein: CASSTIETGLYEQYF. The DNA for the CDR3 is TGTGCCAGCAGCACCATTGAGACTGGACTTTACGAGCAGTACTTC.

The chain is built from TRBV19 and TRBJ2-7; D is perhaps TRBD1 (6 bases). Germline values: CDR1 LNHDA, CDR2 SQIVND (reference sequence). The V end lost 5 bases, the J end lost 4 bases, and 15 bases lay between the germline ends. This CDR3 has 14 amino acids. In DNA form, the CDR3 reads TGTGCCAGTAGTGTTCCGGGACACAGTTACGAGCAGTACTTC. Protein sequence: CASSVPGHSYEQYF.

The sample holds a few counts of this clone. V usage is TRBV11-2 and J usage is TRBJ2-1; weak D call: TRBD2 (6 bases). Germline V CDR1 and CDR2: SGHAT, FQNNGV. The CDR3 spans 15 residues. V was cut by 9 bases and J by 2 bases, with 17 bases left in between. The DNA for the CDR3 is TGTGCCAGTATGGGGGGTTACGCCACCTACAATGAGCAGTTCTTC. It specifies CASMGGYATYNEQFF.

The chain combines TRBV2 with TRBJ1-2; 7 bases align to TRBD1. There are 15 residues in the CDR3. Looked up from germline, CDR1 is SNHLY and CDR2 is FYNNEI. J was trimmed by 2 bases and V by 4 bases; bases with no gene match: 7. CDR3 protein: CASSVGDSENYGYTF. The CDR3 DNA follows: TGTGCCAGCAGTGTAGGGGACAGTGAAAACTATGGCTACACCTTC.

CDR3 residues: CASSLIPGSEMDEQYF. The CDR3, as DNA: TGCGCCAGCAGCCTCATCCCGGGATCCGAAATGGACGAGCAGTACTTC. V usage is TRBV5-1 and J usage is TRBJ2-7; TRBD2 might be the D (5 bases). The CDR3 extends over 16 amino acids. Germline CDR1 and CDR2: SGHRS and YFSETQ. The ends were cut back, 4 bases at V and 5 bases at J, with 22 bases in the middle.

On this clone itself: A read error may account for a junction end that differs from germline. The chain joins TRBV4-1 to TRBJ2-1; a possible D gene is TRBD2 (5 bases). The CDR3 is made up of 13 amino acids. Germline V gene lookup returns CDR1 MGHRA and CDR2 YSYEKL. The CDR3 bases are TGCGCCAGCAGCCAAGCAGAGGGTGTATTTGGGATCTTC. Its protein product is CASSQAEGVFGIF.

The chain links TRBV19 to TRBJ2-1; 7 nucleotides match TRBD2. The junction had 10 bases not matched to a gene; V was cut back by 8 bases and J by 3 bases. Germline assignment: CDR1 LNHDA and CDR2 SQIVND (reference sequence). The CDR3 extends over 15 amino acids. The CDR3: CASSITGGIYNEQFF. CDR3 DNA: TGTGCCAGTTCAATAACCGGGGGGATCTACAATGAGCAGTTCTTC.

This clone was seen a single time. The chain has TRBV2 and TRBJ1-2, with a weak D call TRBD1 (6 bases). CDR3 length equals 12 residues. V lost 6 bases, J lost 5 bases, and 10 bases lay in between. Germline V CDR1 and CDR2: SNHLY, FYNNEI. The CDR3 protein is CASRDSRYGYTF. The DNA for the CDR3 is TGTGCCAGCAGGGACAGTCGGTATGGCTACACCTTC.

V is TRBV28 and J is TRBJ2-5, with TRBD1 matching over 11 bases. Germline lookup yields CDR1 MDHEN and CDR2 SYDVKM. After removal of 6 bases from V and 4 bases from J, the junction contained 4 bases not matched to a gene. This CDR3 is 14 amino acids long. The DNA of the CDR3 is TGTGCCAGCAGGGACAGGGGGCTCGGAGAGACCCAGTACTTC. Its translation is CASRDRGLGETQYF.

V usage is TRBV4-1 and J usage is TRBJ2-7, with a weak D call TRBD2 (5 bases). The CDR3 is 14 residues long. Trimming stripped 1 base from V and 2 bases from J, with 9 bases between. The germline V gene has CDR1 MGHRA and CDR2 YSYEKL. The DNA of the CDR3 is TGCGCCAGCAGCCAAGTCGGGAACACCTACGAGCAGTACTTC. Its translation: CASSQVGNTYEQYF.

The rearrangement links TRBV18 to TRBJ2-5; 9 nucleotides align to TRBD1. Unmatched junction bases numbered 7, after V lost 3 bases and J lost 5 bases. The germline V gene has CDR1 KGHSH and CDR2 LQKENI. This CDR3 has 15 amino acids. CDR3 sequence (DNA): TGTGCCAGCTCACCCGGGACAGGGCTGGTGGAGACCCAGTACTTC. It encodes CASSPGTGLVETQYF.

This rearrangement joins TRBV4-1 to TRBJ1-4; D possibly corresponds to TRBD1 (5 bases). V lost 0 bases and J lost 3, with 11 bases in between. Germline values: CDR1 MGHRA, CDR2 YSYEKL. The CDR3 has 16 residues. As DNA, the CDR3 is TGCGCCAGCAGCCAAGAGTTCGGGGGACCTAATGAAAAACTGTTTTTT. It encodes CASSQEFGGPNEKLFF.

V is TRBV10-2 and J is TRBJ2-1; D is perhaps TRBD2 (5 bases). CDR1 and CDR2 from the germline V gene are WSHSY and SAAADI. CDR3 length equals 15 residues. V was pared by 2 bases and J by 7 bases, with 15 bases between. CDR3 residues: CASSEVASFRNEQFF. The CDR3 DNA reads TGCGCCAGCAGTGAGGTGGCTAGCTTCCGGAATGAGCAGTTCTTC.

The chain is built from TRBV28 and TRBJ2-7; 8 bases align to TRBD2. CDR1 and CDR2 (germline): MDHEN, SYDVKM. The CDR3 is made up of 15 amino acids. J was trimmed by 5 bases and V by 7 bases; bases with no gene match: 13. For the CDR3, the DNA is TGTGCCAGCAATTGGGCGGGAGGCCCTCCAGACGAGCAGTACTTC. Translated: CASNWAGGPPDEQYF.